The rows below give T cell receptor beta chains drawn from one sample of a study of T cell changes during pregnancy in multiple sclerosis. Only in-frame clones appear in the TCRdb table, and some are missing; sequencing was by immunoSEQ multiplex PCR. Counted here are approximately 90,000 clones, almost 95% occurring once; the ten biggest clones make up approximately 2%. Sequencing was performed on peripheral blood, taken after pregnancy. Every receptor here comes from a female donor with multiple sclerosis, enrolled in a pregnancy study. Both conserved end residues are part of each CDR3. Fields, in order: V gene, D gene, J gene, clone size, CDR3 DNA, CDR3 protein. A D gene is named only where the DNA matches it firmly. Part of the rows lack a size; the others show once, few, many or a class for expanded clones.

TRBV4-3	NA	TRBJ1-4	NA	TGCGCCAGCAGCCAAGCATCGGGAGCAACTAATGAAAAACTGTTTTTT	CASSQASGATNEKLFF
TRBV5-5	TRBD2	TRBJ2-4	NA	TGTGCCAGCAGCTTTAGCGGGACCAAAAACATTCAGTACTTC	CASSFSGTKNIQYF
TRBV6-1	TRBD1	TRBJ2-7	NA	TGTGCCAGCAGGAGGACAGGGGGCAACGAGCAGTACTTC	CASRRTGGNEQYF
TRBV18	TRBD1	TRBJ1-1	once	TGTGCCAGCTCACAACAGGGGCTATTGAACACTGAAGCTTTCTTT	CASSQQGLLNTEAFF
TRBV6-1	NA	TRBJ1-3	NA	TGTGCCAGCAGTGTGGGGCCTTCCTCTGGAAACACCATATATTTT	CASSVGPSSGNTIYF
TRBV20-1	NA	TRBJ1-1	NA	TGCAGTGCTAGAGATCCCCGGGGAGCTTTCTTT	CSARDPRGAFF
TRBV4-2	TRBD2	TRBJ2-5	NA	TGTGCCAGCAGCCAGGGTACTAGCGGGGGGGCAGAGACCCAGTACTTC	CASSQGTSGGAETQYF
TRBV7-2	NA	TRBJ1-1	NA	TGTGCCAGCAGCTTATACCAGAAGTATGATGAAGCTTTCTTT	CASSLYQKYDEAFF
TRBV10-1	NA	TRBJ2-1	NA	TGCGCCAGCAGCCAACTAGGGGGATACAATGAGCAGTTCTTC	CASSQLGGYNEQFF
TRBV7-2	NA	TRBJ2-2	NA	TGTGCCAGCAGCCCTGCCACTGGGGAGCTGTTTTTT	CASSPATGELFF
TRBV4-3	NA	TRBJ1-2	NA	NA	CASSQVLRAGHGYTF
TRBV5-8	NA	TRBJ2-7	NA	TGTGCCAGCAGCTTGAGTATGGGCTTGGGCGAGCAGTACTTC	CASSLSMGLGEQYF
TRBV4-1	TRBD2	TRBJ2-7	NA	TGCGCCAGCAGCCAAGAAATAGCGGGAGTTGAGCAGTACTTC	CASSQEIAGVEQYF
TRBV7-2	NA	TRBJ1-2	NA	TGTGCCAGCAGCGGGCTTCTCTATGGCTACACCTTC	CASSGLLYGYTF
TRBV9	TRBD1	TRBJ1-2	NA	TGTGCCAGCAGCGCCGACAGGGGGCACAGCTATGGCTACACCTTC	CASSADRGHSYGYTF
TRBV29-1	NA	TRBJ2-7	once	TGCAGCGCTACGGACACCGGCTACGAGCAGTACTTC	CSATDTGYEQYF
TRBV19	TRBD2	TRBJ2-7	NA	TGTGCCAGTAGTCCAAGCTCTGGGGCTAGCGGAGGGTACGAGCAGTACTTC	CASSPSSGASGGYEQYF
TRBV19	NA	TRBJ1-1	NA	TGTGCCAGTAGAAATTTACAGATGAACACTGAAGCTTTCTTT	CASRNLQMNTEAFF
TRBV30	NA	TRBJ2-7	NA	TGTGCCTGGAGTGGGGACACCGGGCCCTACGAGCAGTACTTC	CAWSGDTGPYEQYF
TRBV6-1	NA	TRBJ2-3	NA	TGTGCCAGCAGTGTTAACAGGGGCACAGATACGCAGTATTTT	CASSVNRGTDTQYF
TRBV9	NA	TRBJ1-6	NA	TGTGCCAGCAGCGCCCGGGACACCCCTGGCACCCTCCACTTT	CASSARDTPGTLHF
TRBV18	TRBD2	TRBJ2-7	NA	TGTGCCAGCTCACCGTCCACTAGCGGAAACTACGAGCAGTACTTC	CASSPSTSGNYEQYF
TRBV30	NA	TRBJ1-4	NA	TGTGCCTGGAGTGTACGGGGGTCTAATGAAAAACTGTTTTTT	CAWSVRGSNEKLFF
TRBV6-1	NA	TRBJ1-2	NA	TGTGCCAGCAGTGAAGTGGCTCCGGGAGGCTACACCTTC	CASSEVAPGGYTF
TRBV19	NA	TRBJ1-2	NA	TGTGCCAGTAGTAACCAGGGGTTTAATGTGGGACATGGCTACACCTTC	CASSNQGFNVGHGYTF
TRBV19	TRBD1	TRBJ1-2	once	TGTGCCAGTAGTAAAGGGGGCGTTTATCCTAACTATGGCTACACCTTC	CASSKGGVYPNYGYTF
TRBV9	TRBD2	TRBJ2-2	NA	TGTGCCAGCAGCGTGGGACTAGCGGGAAACACCGGGGAGCTGTTTTTT	CASSVGLAGNTGELFF
TRBV27	NA	TRBJ1-2	NA	TGTGCCAGCAGGACCCCCCTAGATGGCTACACCTTC	CASRTPLDGYTF
TRBV5-1	NA	TRBJ1-5	once	TGCGCCAGCAGCTTGTCAGGGGTGCGCAATCAGCCCCAGCATTTT	CASSLSGVRNQPQHF
TRBV6-1	NA	TRBJ1-2	few	TGTGCCAGCAGTGCCTTACGGAGTCATGGCTACACCTTC	CASSALRSHGYTF
TRBV2	TRBD1	TRBJ1-1	NA	TGTGCCAGCCGAAGACAGGGGCGGGGGAACACTGAAGCTTTCTTT	CASRRQGRGNTEAFF
TRBV29-1	TRBD1	TRBJ1-1	once	TGCAGCTCCAGACAGGGGGGAGGAACTGAAGCTTTCTTT	CSSRQGGGTEAFF
TRBV9	NA	TRBJ2-7	NA	TGTGCCAGCAGCCTCCCGGGGTCCACCTACGAGCAGTACTTC	CASSLPGSTYEQYF
TRBV9	NA	TRBJ1-1	few	TGTGCCAGCAGCTTCAACGTGGGGGGCACTGAAGCTTTCTTT	CASSFNVGGTEAFF
TRBV7-2	NA	TRBJ1-2	NA	TGTGCCAGCAGCTCCCTTTACGGGGGGAATGGCTACACCTTC	CASSSLYGGNGYTF
TRBV5-1	NA	TRBJ2-5	once	TGCGCCAGCAGCGATATGGGAGATCTCGGGGAGACCCAGTACTTC	CASSDMGDLGETQYF
TRBV19	TRBD1	TRBJ1-2	NA	TGTGCCAGTATTGGACAGGGGGCAAAAGGCTACACCTTC	CASIGQGAKGYTF
TRBV7-2	NA	TRBJ2-5	once	TGTGCCAGCAGCGGAAGCGAGGAGACCCAGTACTTC	CASSGSEETQYF
TRBV25-1	NA	TRBJ1-2	NA	TGTGCCAGCAACAAAGGCGAACAGACAGGCTATGGCTACACCTTC	CASNKGEQTGYGYTF
TRBV6-4	NA	TRBJ2-3	NA	TGTGCCAGCAGTGACGGTCGCAGGGTGAGGAATACGCAGTATTTT	CASSDGRRVRNTQYF
TRBV7-9	TRBD1	TRBJ1-2	NA	TGTGCCAGCAGCTTAGCGGACAGGGGCTATGGCTACACCTTC	CASSLADRGYGYTF
TRBV19	NA	TRBJ1-2	NA	TGTGCCAGTAGTCCCCACAGGGACGGCTACACCTTC	CASSPHRDGYTF
TRBV27	NA	TRBJ1-2	NA	TGTGCCAGCAGTTTCGGAGTCAGCAACTATGGCTACACCTTC	CASSFGVSNYGYTF
TRBV6-1	NA	TRBJ1-5	NA	TGTGCCAGCATCAAGACGGCAGGGGCAAATCAGCCCCAGCATTTT	CASIKTAGANQPQHF
TRBV7-2	TRBD1	TRBJ1-2	NA	TGTGCCAGCAGCCCACGGGACAGGACGATCTATGGCTACACCTTC	CASSPRDRTIYGYTF
TRBV6-5	NA	TRBJ2-5	NA	TGTGCCAGCAGCCGGAGCGGAAAGACCCAGTACTTC	CASSRSGKTQYF
TRBV18	TRBD1	TRBJ2-2	NA	TGTGCCAGCTCCCCCCAGGACAGGGGGCACACCGGGGAGCTGTTTTTT	CASSPQDRGHTGELFF
TRBV7-9	NA	TRBJ2-3	once	TGTGCCAGCAGCTTAGGGGCTGTGACAGATACGCAGTATTTT	CASSLGAVTDTQYF
TRBV9	TRBD2	TRBJ2-2	NA	TGTGCCAGCAGCGTAGGAGAGGGCGGGGGGAACACCGGGGAGCTGTTTTTT	CASSVGEGGGNTGELFF
TRBV19	TRBD1	TRBJ1-2	NA	TGTGCCAGTAGCACCGGGACAGGGGGCTCCTACATGGATGGCTACACCTTC	CASSTGTGGSYMDGYTF
TRBV19	NA	TRBJ2-1	NA	TGTGCCAGTGTGGGGAAGGAGGGGTTCTTC	CASVGKEGFF
TRBV6-6	NA	TRBJ2-7	NA	TGTGCCAGCAGTTACTCGACCGCAGGGACCTACGAGCAGTACTTC	CASSYSTAGTYEQYF
TRBV6-1	TRBD2	TRBJ2-5	NA	TGTGCCAGCAGTGAAGCTATGCTAGCGGGGGGACAAGAGACCCAGTACTTC	CASSEAMLAGGQETQYF
TRBV27	NA	TRBJ1-2	NA	TGTGCCAGCAGAGGCACAGGGTATGGCTACACCTTC	CASRGTGYGYTF
TRBV6-5	TRBD1	TRBJ2-1	NA	TGTGCCAGCAGCCGGGGACAGGGGAAAGTACGGGAGCAGTTCTTC	CASSRGQGKVREQFF